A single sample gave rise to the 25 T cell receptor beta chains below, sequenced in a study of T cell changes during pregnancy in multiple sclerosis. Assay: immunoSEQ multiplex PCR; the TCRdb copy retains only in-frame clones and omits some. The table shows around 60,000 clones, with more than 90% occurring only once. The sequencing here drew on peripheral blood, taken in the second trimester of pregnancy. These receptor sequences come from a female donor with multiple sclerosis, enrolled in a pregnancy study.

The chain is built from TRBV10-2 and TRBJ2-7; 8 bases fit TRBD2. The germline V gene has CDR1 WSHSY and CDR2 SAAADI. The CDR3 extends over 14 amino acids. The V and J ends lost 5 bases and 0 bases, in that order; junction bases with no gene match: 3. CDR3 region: CASSISGSSYEQYF. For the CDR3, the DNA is TGCGCCAGCAGTATAAGCGGGAGCTCCTACGAGCAGTACTTC.

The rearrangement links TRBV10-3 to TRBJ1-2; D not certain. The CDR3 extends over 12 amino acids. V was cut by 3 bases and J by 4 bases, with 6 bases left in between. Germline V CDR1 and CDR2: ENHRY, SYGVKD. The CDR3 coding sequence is TGTGCCATCAGTGAACACCTCTATGGCTACACCTTC. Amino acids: CAISEHLYGYTF.

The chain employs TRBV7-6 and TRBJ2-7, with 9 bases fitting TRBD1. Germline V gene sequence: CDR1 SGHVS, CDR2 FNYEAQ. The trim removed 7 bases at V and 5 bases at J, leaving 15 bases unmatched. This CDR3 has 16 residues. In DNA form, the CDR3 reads TGTGCCAGCATAAGACAGGGGGGTCCTCGAGGGGACGAGCAGTACTTC. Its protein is CASIRQGGPRGDEQYF.

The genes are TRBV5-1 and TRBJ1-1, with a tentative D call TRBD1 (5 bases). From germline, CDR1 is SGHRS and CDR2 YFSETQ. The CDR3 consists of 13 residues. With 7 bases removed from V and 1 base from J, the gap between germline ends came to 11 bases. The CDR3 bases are TGCGCCAGCGGGCAGGGTGGGAACACTGAAGCTTTCTTT. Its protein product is CASGQGGNTEAFF.

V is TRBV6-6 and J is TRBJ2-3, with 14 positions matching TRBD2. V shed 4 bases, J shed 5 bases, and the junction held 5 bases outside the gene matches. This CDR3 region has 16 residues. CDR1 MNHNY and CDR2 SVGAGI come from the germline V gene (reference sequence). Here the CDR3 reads CASSSSTSGRGDTQYF. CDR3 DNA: TGTGCCAGCAGTTCCTCGACTAGCGGGAGGGGAGATACGCAGTATTTT.

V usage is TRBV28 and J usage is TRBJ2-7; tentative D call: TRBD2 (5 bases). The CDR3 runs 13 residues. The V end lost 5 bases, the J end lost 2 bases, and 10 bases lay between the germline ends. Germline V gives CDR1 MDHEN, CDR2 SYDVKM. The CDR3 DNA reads TGTGCCAGCAGTCCCCCCGGGGCCTACGAGCAGTACTTC. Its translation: CASSPPGAYEQYF.

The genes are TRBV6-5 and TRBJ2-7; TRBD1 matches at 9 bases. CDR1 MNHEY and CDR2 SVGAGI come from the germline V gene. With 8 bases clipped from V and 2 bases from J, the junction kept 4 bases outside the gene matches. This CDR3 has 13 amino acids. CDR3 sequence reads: CASPGTGTYEQYF. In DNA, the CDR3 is TGTGCCAGCCCCGGGACAGGGACCTACGAGCAGTACTTC.

The CDR3 sequence is CASGPGLAGLSYEQYF. CDR3 in DNA: TGCGCCAGCGGACCGGGACTAGCGGGGTTGAGCTACGAGCAGTACTTC. This chain uses TRBV10-2 with TRBJ2-7; 13 bases agree with TRBD2. Germline trimming cut 8 bases from V and 3 bases from J; bases unmatched to any gene: 10. There are 16 residues in the CDR3. Looked up from germline, CDR1 is WSHSY and CDR2 is SAAADI.

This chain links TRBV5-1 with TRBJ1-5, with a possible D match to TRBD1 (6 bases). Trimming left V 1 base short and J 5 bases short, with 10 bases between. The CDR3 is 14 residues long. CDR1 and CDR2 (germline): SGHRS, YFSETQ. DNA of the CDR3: TGCGCCAGCAGCTTGTGGGGGCACGATCAGCCCCAGCATTTT. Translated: CASSLWGHDQPQHF.

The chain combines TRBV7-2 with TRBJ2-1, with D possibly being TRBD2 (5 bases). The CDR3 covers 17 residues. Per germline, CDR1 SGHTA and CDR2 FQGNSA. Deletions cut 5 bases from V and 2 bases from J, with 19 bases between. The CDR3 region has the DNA TGTGCCAGCAGCCAGTCAGTGGCAGGAGGCCCCTACAATGAGCAGTTCTTC. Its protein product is CASSQSVAGGPYNEQFF.

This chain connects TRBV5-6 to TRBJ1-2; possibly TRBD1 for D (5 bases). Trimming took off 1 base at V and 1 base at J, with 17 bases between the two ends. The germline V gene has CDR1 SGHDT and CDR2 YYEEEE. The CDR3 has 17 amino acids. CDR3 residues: CASSLRSGLIGNYGYTF. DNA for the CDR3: TGTGCCAGCAGCTTGCGTTCAGGGCTGATAGGTAACTATGGCTACACCTTC.

The CDR3 reads CASSDSTSYEQYF. The DNA for the CDR3 is TGTGCCAGCAGTGACTCGACTTCCTACGAGCAGTACTTC. The V and J genes are TRBV6-4 and TRBJ2-7; D call uncertain. The CDR3 is 13 amino acids. Germline CDR1 reads MRHNA; CDR2 reads SNTAGT. Trimming removed 0 bases at V and 1 base at J, with 4 bases between.

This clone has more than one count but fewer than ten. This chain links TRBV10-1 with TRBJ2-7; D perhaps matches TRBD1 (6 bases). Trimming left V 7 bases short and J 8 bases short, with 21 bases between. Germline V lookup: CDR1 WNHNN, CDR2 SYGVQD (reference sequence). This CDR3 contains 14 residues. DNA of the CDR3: TGCGCCAGCAAGGGGACACGCCCTCACCCGCAGCAGTACTTC. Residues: CASKGTRPHPQQYF.

The CDR3 bases are TGTGCCGCAGAACCCGACTTGAACACCGGGGAGCTGTTTTTT. It yields the protein CAAEPDLNTGELFF. The V and J genes are TRBV6-1 and TRBJ2-2, with D unclear. The CDR3 totals 14 residues. Germline lookup yields CDR1 MNHNS and CDR2 SASEGT. V was shortened by 11 bases and J by 1 base, with 14 bases between the two germline ends.

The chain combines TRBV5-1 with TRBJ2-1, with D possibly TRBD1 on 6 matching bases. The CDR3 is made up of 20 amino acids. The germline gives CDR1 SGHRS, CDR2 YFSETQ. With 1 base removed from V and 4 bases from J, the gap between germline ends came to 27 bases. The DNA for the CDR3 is TGCGCCAGCAGCTTGCCAACAGAGCCGAACCGGGACAAAGATTACAATGAGCAGTTCTTC. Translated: CASSLPTEPNRDKDYNEQFF. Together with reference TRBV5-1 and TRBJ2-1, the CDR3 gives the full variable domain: KAGVTQTPRYLIKTRGQQVTLSCSPISGHRSVSWYQQTPGQGLQFLFEYFSETQRNKGNFPGRFSGRQFSNSRSEMNVSTLELGDSALYLCASSLPTEPNRDKDYNEQFFGPGTRLTVL.

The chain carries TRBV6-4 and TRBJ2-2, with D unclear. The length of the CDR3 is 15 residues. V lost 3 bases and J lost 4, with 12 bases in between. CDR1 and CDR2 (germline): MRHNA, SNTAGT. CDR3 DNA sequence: TGTGCCAGCAGTGAACGGCAGGCAAGCACCGGGGAGCTGTTTTTT. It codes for CASSERQASTGELFF.

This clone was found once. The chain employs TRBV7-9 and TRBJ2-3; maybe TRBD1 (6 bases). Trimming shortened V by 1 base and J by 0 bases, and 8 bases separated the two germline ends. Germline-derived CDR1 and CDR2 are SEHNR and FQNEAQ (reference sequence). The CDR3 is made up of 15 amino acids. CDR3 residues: CASSLDRDSTDTQYF. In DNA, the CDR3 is TGTGCCAGCAGCTTAGACAGGGATAGCACAGATACGCAGTATTTT.

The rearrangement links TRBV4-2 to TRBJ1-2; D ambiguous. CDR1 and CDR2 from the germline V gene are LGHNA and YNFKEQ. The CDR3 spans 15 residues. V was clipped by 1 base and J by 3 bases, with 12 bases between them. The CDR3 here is CASSQVEGSDYGYTF. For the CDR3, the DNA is TGTGCCAGCAGCCAAGTAGAGGGCTCGGACTATGGCTACACCTTC.

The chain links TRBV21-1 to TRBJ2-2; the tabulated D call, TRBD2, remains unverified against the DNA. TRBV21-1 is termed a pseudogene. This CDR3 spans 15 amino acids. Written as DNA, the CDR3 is TGTGCCAGCATCAAAGGCGGGAGGGGGACCGGGGAGCTGTTTTTT. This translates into CASIKGGRGTGELFF.

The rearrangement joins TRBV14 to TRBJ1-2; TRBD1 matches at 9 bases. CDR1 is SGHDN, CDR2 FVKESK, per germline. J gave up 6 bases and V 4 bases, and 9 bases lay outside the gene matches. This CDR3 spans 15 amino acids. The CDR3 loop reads CASSPNRGQRNGYTF. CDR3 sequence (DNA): TGTGCCAGCAGCCCCAACAGGGGGCAAAGGAATGGCTACACCTTC.

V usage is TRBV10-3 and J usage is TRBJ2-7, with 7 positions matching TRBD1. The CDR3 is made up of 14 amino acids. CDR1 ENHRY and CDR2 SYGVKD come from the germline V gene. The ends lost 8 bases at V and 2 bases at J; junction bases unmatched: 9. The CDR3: CAISGQTKAYEQYF. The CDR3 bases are TGTGCCATCTCGGGACAGACTAAAGCCTACGAGCAGTACTTC.

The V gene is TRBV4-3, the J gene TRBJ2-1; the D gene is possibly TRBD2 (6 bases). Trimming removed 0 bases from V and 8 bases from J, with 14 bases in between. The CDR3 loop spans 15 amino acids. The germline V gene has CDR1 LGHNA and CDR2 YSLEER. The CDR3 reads CASSQETSKDHEQFF. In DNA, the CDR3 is TGCGCCAGCAGCCAAGAGACTAGTAAGGACCATGAGCAGTTCTTC.

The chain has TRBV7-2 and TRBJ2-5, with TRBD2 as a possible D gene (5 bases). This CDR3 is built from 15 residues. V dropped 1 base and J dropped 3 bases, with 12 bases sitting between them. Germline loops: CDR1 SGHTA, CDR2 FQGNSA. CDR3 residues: CASSLVGMREETQYF. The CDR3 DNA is TGTGCCAGCAGCTTAGTAGGGATGCGGGAAGAGACCCAGTACTTC.

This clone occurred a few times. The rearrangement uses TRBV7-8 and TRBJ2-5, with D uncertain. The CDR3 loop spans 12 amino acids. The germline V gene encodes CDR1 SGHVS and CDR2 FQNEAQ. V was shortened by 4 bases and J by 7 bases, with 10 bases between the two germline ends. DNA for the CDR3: TGTGCCAGCAGCTCCAACACGTGGACCCAGTACTTC. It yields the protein CASSSNTWTQYF.

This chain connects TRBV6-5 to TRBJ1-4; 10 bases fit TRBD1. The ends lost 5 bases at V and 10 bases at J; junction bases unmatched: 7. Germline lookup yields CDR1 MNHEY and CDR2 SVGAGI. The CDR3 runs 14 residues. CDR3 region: CASSGDRGGGKLFF. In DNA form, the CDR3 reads TGTGCCAGCAGTGGGGACAGGGGCGGGGGAAAACTGTTTTTT.